This TCR beta chain was documented in a study of blood T cell repertoires in COVID-19. Overall study context: Samples of COVID-19 (acute and convalescent) were obtained from the United States, Italy and Spain.

Sequenced by immunoSEQ multiplex PCR; TCRdb stores in-frame clones only, minus some. The table shows approximately 77,000 clones, with 75% to 85% occurring only once. V gave up 1 base and J gave up 0 bases, with 13 bases separating them. Looked up from germline, CDR1 is SEHNR and CDR2 is FQNEAQ (reference sequence). The CDR3 contains 17 residues. The chain joins TRBV7-9 to TRBJ1-3; D gene uncertain. The source material was peripheral blood. The sequence came from a woman in her 70s with acute or convalescent COVID-19. The chain's CDR3 is CASSLESPLSSGNTIYF. The CDR3 coding sequence is TGTGCCAGCAGCTTAGAATCCCCATTGAGCTCTGGAAACACCATATATTTT.